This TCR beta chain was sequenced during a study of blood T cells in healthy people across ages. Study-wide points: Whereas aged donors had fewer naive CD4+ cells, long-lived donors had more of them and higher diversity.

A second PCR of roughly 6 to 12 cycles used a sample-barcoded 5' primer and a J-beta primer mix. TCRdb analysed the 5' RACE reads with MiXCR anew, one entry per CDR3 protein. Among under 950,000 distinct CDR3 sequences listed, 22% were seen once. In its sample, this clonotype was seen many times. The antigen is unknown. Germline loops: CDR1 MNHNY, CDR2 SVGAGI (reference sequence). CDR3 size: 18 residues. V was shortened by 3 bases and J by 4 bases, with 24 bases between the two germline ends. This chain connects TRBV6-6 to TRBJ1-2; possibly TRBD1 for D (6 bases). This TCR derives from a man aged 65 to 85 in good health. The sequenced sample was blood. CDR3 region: CASSYDVRGGRGIYGYTF. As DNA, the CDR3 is TGTGCCAGCAGTTATGACGTCAGGGGAGGCAGGGGAATCTATGGCTACACCTTC.